The TCR beta chain described here comes from a study of cytomegalovirus exposure and HLA in healthy donors. Study results and caveats: TCR beta sequences reportedly predicted most subjects' HLA-A and HLA-B alleles accurately.

A multiplex PCR was run with 60 Vbeta primers and 13 Jbeta primers. Sequencing was performed with immunoSEQ multiplex PCR; in TCRdb, only in-frame clones are kept and a portion is missing. The sample carries around 220,000 clones, under 80% recorded once. With respect to this clone: Its antigen is currently unknown.

From germline, CDR1 is SGHAT and CDR2 FQNNGV. The CDR3 runs to 16 residues. Unmatched junction bases numbered 5, after V lost 1 base and J lost 1 base. The chain uses TRBV11-2 and TRBJ2-3; 7 positions agree with TRBD2. Sequenced material: PBMCs. This receptor was taken from a woman under 40 in good health and CMV-seronegative. The CDR3 DNA is TGTGCCAGCAGCTTAGGGGAGGGTACCGGCACAGATACGCAGTATTTT. The encoded protein is CASSLGEGTGTDTQYF.